This T cell receptor (beta chain) came from a study of vaccination and CD4 T cells after COVID-19. Across the whole study: Convalescent study patients returned SARS-CoV-2 positive nasal swab PCR results, with under ten mild cases and one severe. Each control culture was treated with a CEFX pool, an HIV-1 Nef pool, or no peptide.

The treatment denotes: approximately nine-day PBMC culture with coronavirus spike peptide pools or control peptides (ViraFEST assay). The cultures had half their medium swapped for fresh IL-2 medium on days 3 and 7. Concerning this clonotype: The antigen remains unidentified.

Once obtained from cultured CD4+ T cells, the DNA was sequenced using the Oncomine TCR Beta short-read assay. MiXCR, applied by TCRdb to the PCR reads, yields one record per CDR3 protein. The profile covers about 10,000 distinct CDR3 sequences, with just under 75% appearing a single time and around 8.6% taken by the ten largest. Sequences were obtained from CD4+ T cells from blood, cultured in vitro. This sequence was found in a human donor who had recovered from COVID-19.

CDR3 sequence (DNA): TGTGCCAGCAGCGTGGGGGGGCTAGCGATTCGCAATGAGCAGTTCTTC. Translating gives CASSVGGLAIRNEQFF. The chain joins TRBV7-2 to TRBJ2-1, with TRBD2 as a possible D gene (7 bases). CDR1 is SGHTA and CDR2 is FQGNSA in the germline V gene. The CDR3 has 16 amino acids. The V and J ends lost 5 bases and 6 bases respectively, with 20 bases between them. The full variable domain, in which reference TRBV7-2 and TRBJ2-1 provide the parts outside the CDR3, is GAGVSQSPSNKVTEKGKDVELRCDPISGHTALYWYRQSLGQGLEFLIYFQGNSAPDKSGLPSDRFSAERTGGSVSTLTIQRTQQEDSAVYLCASSVGGLAIRNEQFFGPGTRLTVL.